The source of this T cell receptor (beta chain) is a study of blood T cells in healthy people across ages. The second PCR ran about 6 to 11 cycles with a sample-barcoded 5' primer and J-beta primers. Every cDNA molecule bore a tag from a template-switch adaptor containing 12 random nucleotides. A single record per CDR3 protein comes from TCRdb applying MiXCR to the 5' RACE reads. The profile shows nearly 800,000 distinct CDR3 sequences, approximately 25% of them singletons. The germline V and J ends were trimmed by 0 bases and 1 base, with 7 bases remaining between them. The CDR3 sequence is 14 residues long. Per the germline V gene, CDR1 is SGHRS and CDR2 is YFSETQ. Separately, the same data were catalogued under a study of T cells of mothers and their children. From that report: RNA was extracted, and all of it went into cDNA synthesis at about 1.5 ug per 15 ul. Second-PCR amplification with M1S added sample barcodes and 2-4 random nucleotides. Relative to unrelated pairs, biologically related mother-child dyads exhibited marginally greater, non-significant overlap.

The rearrangement links TRBV5-1 to TRBJ1-1, with no clear D. Sequenced material: blood. This receptor was identified in a boy aged 5 to 17 in good health. Here the CDR3 reads CASSLDFANTEAFF. The CDR3 DNA reads TGCGCCAGCAGCTTGGACTTCGCGAACACTGAAGCTTTCTTT.